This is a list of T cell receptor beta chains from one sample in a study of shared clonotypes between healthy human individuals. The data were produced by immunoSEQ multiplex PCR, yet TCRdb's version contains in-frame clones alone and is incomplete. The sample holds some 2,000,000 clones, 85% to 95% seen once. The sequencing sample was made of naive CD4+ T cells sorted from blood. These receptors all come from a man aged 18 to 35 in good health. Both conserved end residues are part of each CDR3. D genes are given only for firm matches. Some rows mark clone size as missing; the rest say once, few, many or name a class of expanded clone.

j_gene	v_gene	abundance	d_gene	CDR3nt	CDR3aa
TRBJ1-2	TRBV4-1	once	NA	TGCGCCAGCAGCCATCACGCAGAAAACTATGGCTACACCTTC	CASSHHAENYGYTF
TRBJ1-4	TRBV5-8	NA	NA	TGTGCCAGCAGCTTGCTCGCCATCTCAACTAATGAAAAACTGTTTTTT	CASSLLAISTNEKLFF
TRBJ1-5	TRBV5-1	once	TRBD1	TGCGCCAGCAGCTACGGACAGGGGGGCCAGCCCCAGCATTTT	CASSYGQGGQPQHF
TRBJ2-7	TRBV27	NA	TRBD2	TGTGCCAGCAGTTTCCTCCTTAGCGGGAGACGGTACTTC	CASSFLLSGRRYF
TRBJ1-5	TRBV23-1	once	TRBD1	TGCGCCAGCAGTACTCCGACAGGGGAGCACAATCAGCCCCAGCATTTT	CASSTPTGEHNQPQHF
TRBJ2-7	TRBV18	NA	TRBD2	TGTGCCAGCGAGGGGACTAGCGGAACTACTTCCTACGAGCAGTACTTC	CASEGTSGTTSYEQYF
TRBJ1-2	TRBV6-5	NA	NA	TGTGCCAGCAGTTATGGCAACCTTAACTATGGCTACACCTTC	CASSYGNLNYGYTF
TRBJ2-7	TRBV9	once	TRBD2	TGTGCCAGCAGCCCCGGACTAGCGGAGGGGGAGCAGTACTTC	CASSPGLAEGEQYF
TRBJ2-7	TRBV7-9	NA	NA	TGTGCCAGCAGCCCGGGAACGCCATCCTACGAGCAGTACTTC	CASSPGTPSYEQYF
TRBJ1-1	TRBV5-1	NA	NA	TGCGCCAGCAGCTTGTTACAGGGTGGAACTGAAGCTTTCTTT	CASSLLQGGTEAFF
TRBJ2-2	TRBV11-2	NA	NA	TGTGCCAGCAGCTATTGGGACTTGCAGAACACCGGGGAGCTGTTTTTT	CASSYWDLQNTGELFF
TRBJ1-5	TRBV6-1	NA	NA	TGTGCCCGGGCGAGGACAGCCGAAGCCCAGCATTTT	CARARTAEAQHF
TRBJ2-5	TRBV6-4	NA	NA	TGTGCCAGAACCAGGGATCTAGAGACCCAGTACTTC	CARTRDLETQYF
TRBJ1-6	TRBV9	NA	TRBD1	TGTGCCAGCACCTTAGACAGGGGCCAGAATTCACCCCTCCACTTT	CASTLDRGQNSPLHF
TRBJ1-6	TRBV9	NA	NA	TGTGCCAGCAGCCCAGAGGGCCGTTCACCCCTCCACTTT	CASSPEGRSPLHF
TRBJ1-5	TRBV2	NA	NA	TGTGCCAGCAGTGTGGGTCAGCCCCAGCATTTT	CASSVGQPQHF
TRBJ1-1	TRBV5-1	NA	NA	TGCGCCAGCAGCTTGTTTCGACCAGAGAACACTGAAGCTTTCTTT	CASSLFRPENTEAFF
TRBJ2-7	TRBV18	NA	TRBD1	TGTGCCAGCTCACAACAGGGGCCATACGAGCAGTACTTC	CASSQQGPYEQYF
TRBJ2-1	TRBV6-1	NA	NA	TGTGCCAGCAGCCGGGACTCGACCTACAATGAGCAGTTCTTC	CASSRDSTYNEQFF
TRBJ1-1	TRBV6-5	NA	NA	TGTGCCAGCAGTTACGGTCAGGGGAACACTGAAGCTTTCTTT	CASSYGQGNTEAFF
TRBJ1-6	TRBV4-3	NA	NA	TGCGCCAGCAGCCAAGATATTCAAGTTCGTAATTCACCCCTCCACTTT	CASSQDIQVRNSPLHF
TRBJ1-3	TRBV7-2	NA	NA	TGTGCCAGCAGCTTAGACAGGACTTACTCTGGAAACACCATATATTTT	CASSLDRTYSGNTIYF
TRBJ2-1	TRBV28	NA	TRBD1	TGTGCCAGCAGTTTATTCTTAGGGGCAGGGGGCTACAATGAGCAGTTCTTC	CASSLFLGAGGYNEQFF
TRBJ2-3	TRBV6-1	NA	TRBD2	TGTGCCAGCAGCGGGACTAGCGGGATCAGAGATACGCAGTATTTT	CASSGTSGIRDTQYF
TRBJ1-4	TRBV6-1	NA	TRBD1	TGTGCCAGCAGTGGACAGGGGGCAACTAATGAAAAACTGTTTTTT	CASSGQGATNEKLFF
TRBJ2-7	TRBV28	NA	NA	TGTGCCAGCAGTTTATGGATGGGGCAGGGCGCCTACGAGCAGTACTTC	CASSLWMGQGAYEQYF
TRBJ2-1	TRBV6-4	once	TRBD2	TGTGCCAGCAGTTTATCGGGGGGACGATACAATGAGCAGTTCTTC	CASSLSGGRYNEQFF
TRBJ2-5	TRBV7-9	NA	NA	TGTGCCAGCAGCTTAATGACAGAGGGGACCCAGTACTTC	CASSLMTEGTQYF
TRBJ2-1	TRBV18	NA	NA	TGTGCCAGCTCACCGGGGGTAGGATCCTACAATGAGCAGTTCTTC	CASSPGVGSYNEQFF
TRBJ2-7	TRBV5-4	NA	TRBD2	TGTGCCAGCAGCCCTGGACTAGCGGGTAACGAGCAGTACTTC	CASSPGLAGNEQYF
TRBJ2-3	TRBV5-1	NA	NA	TGCGCCAGCAGCCCGCAGAGCACAGATACGCAGTATTTT	CASSPQSTDTQYF
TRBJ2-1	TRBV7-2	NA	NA	TGTGCCAGCAGCCCACACTCCGCCTCCTACAATGAGCAGTTCTTC	CASSPHSASYNEQFF
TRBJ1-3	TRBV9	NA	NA	TGTGCCAGCAGCGGAGGGGGAAACACCATATATTTT	CASSGGGNTIYF
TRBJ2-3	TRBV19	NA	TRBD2	TGTGCCAGTAGTATATCCCCCCGCGGGAGTGCAGATACGCAGTATTTT	CASSISPRGSADTQYF
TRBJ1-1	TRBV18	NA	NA	TGTGCCAGCTCACCACGGTGGGCGGAGAACACTGAAGCTTTCTTT	CASSPRWAENTEAFF
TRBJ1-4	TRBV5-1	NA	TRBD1	TGCGCCAGCAGCCTCCAGGGGGATCGTAGTGAAAAACTGTTTTTT	CASSLQGDRSEKLFF
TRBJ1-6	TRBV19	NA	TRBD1	TGTGCCAGTAGTCCGACAGGGGGAGATAATTCACCCCTCCACTTT	CASSPTGGDNSPLHF
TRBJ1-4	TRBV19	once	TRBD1	TGTGCCAGTAGGGGGACAGAGAATGAAAAACTGTTTTTT	CASRGTENEKLFF
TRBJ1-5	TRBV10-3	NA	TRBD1	TGTGCCATCAGTGAGCAGGGGGCTAGCAATCAGCCCCAGCATTTT	CAISEQGASNQPQHF
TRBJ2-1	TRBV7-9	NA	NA	TGTGCCAGCAGCTTATATCCCGACAATGAGCAGTTCTTC	CASSLYPDNEQFF
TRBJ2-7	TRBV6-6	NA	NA	TGTGCCAGCAGTTCGGTCAGGAGTAGGGAGCAGTACTTC	CASSSVRSREQYF
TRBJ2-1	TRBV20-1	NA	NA	TGCAGTGCTAGGCAAGTGGAGCAGTTCTTC	CSARQVEQFF
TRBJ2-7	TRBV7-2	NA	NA	TGTGCCAGCAGCTTAGCTAGCTTTACCTACGAGCAGTACTTC	CASSLASFTYEQYF
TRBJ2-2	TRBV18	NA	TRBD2	TGTGCCAGCTCACCATTGGGACTAGCGTGGCTGAAGAACACCGGGGAGCTGTTTTTT	CASSPLGLAWLKNTGELFF
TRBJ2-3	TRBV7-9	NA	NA	TGTGCCAGCAGCTTAACGGCGGATACGCAGTATTTT	CASSLTADTQYF
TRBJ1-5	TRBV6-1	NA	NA	TGTGCCACCCAAGATAGCAATCAGCCCCAGCATTTT	CATQDSNQPQHF
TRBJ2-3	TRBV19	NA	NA	TGTGCCAGTATGGGCGGGCGGACCGATACGCAGTATTTT	CASMGGRTDTQYF
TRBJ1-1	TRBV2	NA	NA	TGTGCCAGCAGTTCCTCGGGGCCCCTAGGAACCACTGAAGCTTTCTTT	CASSSSGPLGTTEAFF
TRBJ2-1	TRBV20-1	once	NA	TGCAGTGCTACCGGAAATGAGCAGTTCTTC	CSATGNEQFF
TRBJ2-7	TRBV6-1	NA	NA	TGTGCCAGCAGTGAAGCGGGGCTTGGGGACTACGAGCAGTACTTC	CASSEAGLGDYEQYF
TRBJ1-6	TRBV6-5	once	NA	TGTGCCACCCGGTCCAGGCTAAATTCACCCCTCCACTTT	CATRSRLNSPLHF
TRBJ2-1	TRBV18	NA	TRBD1	TGTGCCAGCTCACCAATGACAGGGGCTCGGGACAATGAGCAGTTCTTC	CASSPMTGARDNEQFF
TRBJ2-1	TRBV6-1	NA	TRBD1	TGTGCCAGCAGAGCGGACAGGGGGGCCTACAATGAGCAGTTCTTC	CASRADRGAYNEQFF